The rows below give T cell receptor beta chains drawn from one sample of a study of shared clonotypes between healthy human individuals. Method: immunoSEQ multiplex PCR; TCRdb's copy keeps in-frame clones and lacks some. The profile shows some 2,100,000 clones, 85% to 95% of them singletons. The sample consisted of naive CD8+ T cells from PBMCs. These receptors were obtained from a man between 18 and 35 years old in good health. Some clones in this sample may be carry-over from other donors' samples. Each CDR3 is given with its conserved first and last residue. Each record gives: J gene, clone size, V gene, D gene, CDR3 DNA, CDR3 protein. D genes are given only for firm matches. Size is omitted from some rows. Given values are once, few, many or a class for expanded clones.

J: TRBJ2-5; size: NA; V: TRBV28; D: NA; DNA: TGTGCCAGCAGACCTCATATGCCCTCGTCCCAAGAGACCCAGTACTTC; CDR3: CASRPHMPSSQETQYF
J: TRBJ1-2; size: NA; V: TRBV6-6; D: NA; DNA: TGTGCCAGCAGTTTCACTCGGGGGGATGGCTACACCTTC; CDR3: CASSFTRGDGYTF
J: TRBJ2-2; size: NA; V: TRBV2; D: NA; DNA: TGTGCCAGCAGTGATGCCGGGGAGCTGTTTTTT; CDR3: CASSDAGELFF
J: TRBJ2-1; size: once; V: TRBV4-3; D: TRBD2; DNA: TGCGCCAGCAGCCCCGGGACTAGCGGCTCCAATGAGCAGTTCTTC; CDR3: CASSPGTSGSNEQFF
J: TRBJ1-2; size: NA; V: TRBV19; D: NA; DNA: TGTGCCAGTAGTATAGATCTTGGGGGATATGGCTACACCTTC; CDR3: CASSIDLGGYGYTF
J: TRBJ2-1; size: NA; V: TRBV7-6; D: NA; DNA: TGTGCCAGCAGCCCAGAGGTAGGGATGTACAATGAGCAGTTCTTC; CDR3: CASSPEVGMYNEQFF
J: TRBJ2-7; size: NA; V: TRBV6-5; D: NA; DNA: TGTGCCAGCAGTTCGATGGAGAGTAGCTACGAGCAGTACTTC; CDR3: CASSSMESSYEQYF
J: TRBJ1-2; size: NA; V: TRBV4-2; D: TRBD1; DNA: TGTGCCAGCAGACCGACAGGGGGCGCGGGTGGCTACACCTTC; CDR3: CASRPTGGAGGYTF
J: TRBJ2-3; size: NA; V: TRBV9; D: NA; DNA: TGTGCCAGCAGCGCGCCAGGGACGCAGTATTTT; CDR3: CASSAPGTQYF
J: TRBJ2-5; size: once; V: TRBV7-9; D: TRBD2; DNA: TGTGCCAGCAGCTTAGTAGTCAGGGCTAGCGGGAGTTCTCGGGAGACCCAGTACTTC; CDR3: CASSLVVRASGSSRETQYF
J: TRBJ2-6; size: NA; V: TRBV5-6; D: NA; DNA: TGTGCCAGCACCCCGGAGCTCGGGGCCAACGTCCTGACTTTC; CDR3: CASTPELGANVLTF
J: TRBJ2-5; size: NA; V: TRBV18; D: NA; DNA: TGTGCCAGCTCACCACCGGACACCCTTGGAGAGACCCAGTACTTC; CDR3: CASSPPDTLGETQYF
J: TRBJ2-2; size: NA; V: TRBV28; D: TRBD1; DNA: TGTGCCAGCAGTTTAAGGTGGACAGGCGAGAACACCGGGGAGCTGTTTTTT; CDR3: CASSLRWTGENTGELFF
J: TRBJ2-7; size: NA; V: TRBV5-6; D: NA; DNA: TGTGCCAGCAGCGGGGGGACGACAAGCTCCTACGAGCAGTACTTC; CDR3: CASSGGTTSSYEQYF
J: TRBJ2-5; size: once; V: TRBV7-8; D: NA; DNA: TGTGCCAGCAGCCTGGACAGACTAAGTCGACAGACCCAGTACTTC; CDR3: CASSLDRLSRQTQYF
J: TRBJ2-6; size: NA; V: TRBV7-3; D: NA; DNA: TGTGCCAGCAGCTTAATCTCTGGGGCCAACGTCCTGACTTTC; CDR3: CASSLISGANVLTF
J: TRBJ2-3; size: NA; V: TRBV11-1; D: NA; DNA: TGTGCCAGCAGCCCACCCATGGGGGGCACAGATACGCAGTATTTT; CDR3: CASSPPMGGTDTQYF
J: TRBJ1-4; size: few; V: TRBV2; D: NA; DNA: TGTGCGAGCAATGGCAGGGGAGAGGAAAAACTGTTTTTT; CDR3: CASNGRGEEKLFF
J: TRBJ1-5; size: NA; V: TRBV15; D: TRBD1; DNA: TGTGCCACCAGCCCGACAGGGGGCCTTGATCAGCCCCAGCATTTT; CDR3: CATSPTGGLDQPQHF
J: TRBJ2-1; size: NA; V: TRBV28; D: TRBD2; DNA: TGTGCCAGCAGCTCCACCGGGGACACTAGTTACCCCGGGGGGGAGTTCTTC; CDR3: CASSSTGDTSYPGGEFF
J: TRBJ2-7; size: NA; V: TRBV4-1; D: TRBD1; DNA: TGCGCCAGCAGCCAAGACCTCAGGGACAGTGCGTCGGGCGAGCAGTACTTC; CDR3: CASSQDLRDSASGEQYF
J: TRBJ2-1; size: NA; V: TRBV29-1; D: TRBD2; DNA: TGCAGCGTTGAAGGCGGGAGAGCCTCCTGGAATGAGCAGTTCTTC; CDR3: CSVEGGRASWNEQFF
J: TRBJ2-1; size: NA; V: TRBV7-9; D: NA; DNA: TGTGCCAGCAGCTCGTTACGAAGTGAGCAGTTCTTC; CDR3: CASSSLRSEQFF
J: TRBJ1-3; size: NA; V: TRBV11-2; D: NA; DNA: TGTGCCAGCAGGTTAACCTTTGCTGGCTCTGGAAACACCATATATTTT; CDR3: CASRLTFAGSGNTIYF